What follows is one TCR beta chain and its context. In the authors' methods: Quantification of nucleated cells was approximated via reference gene primer amplification. Measured with immunoSEQ multiplex PCR; TCRdb has only the in-frame clones, and not every one. The V and J calls and clone size are taken from that table; D and trimming were inferred from the DNA. The repertoire holds roughly 310,000 clones, with around 89% as singletons. In assigning cohorts, the study relied on participant-reported clinical history. This record belongs to a study of blood T cell repertoires in COVID-19. Turning to the study itself: Acute-phase and convalescent COVID-19 samples originated in the United States, Italy and Spain.

This TCR derives from a woman between 40 and 55 years old who had recovered from COVID-19. Sample: PBMCs or T cells enriched from blood (not recorded which).

The CDR3: CASSSYRGEGYTF. In DNA, the CDR3 is TGTGCCAGCAGCTCATACAGGGGCGAGGGCTACACCTTC. The rearrangement joins TRBV7-3 to TRBJ1-2, with 7 bases lining up with TRBD1. The CDR3 contains 13 residues. Germline lookup yields CDR1 SGHTA and CDR2 FQGTGA. Trimming cost V 4 bases and J 8 bases; bases outside gene matches: 7. The full variable domain, completed using reference TRBV7-3 and TRBJ1-2, is GAGVSQTPSNKVTEKGKYVELRCDPISGHTALYWYRQSLGQGPEFLIYFQGTGAADDSGLPNDRFFAVRPEGSVSTLKIQRTERGDSAVYLCASSSYRGEGYTFGSGTRLTVV.